The source of this T cell receptor beta chain is a study of vaccination effects on CD4 cells after COVID-19. Study results and caveats: Recruitment yielded few convalescent patients, and the study had no early post-infection timepoints. Vaccine- and infection-induced clones showed marked clonal contraction late following vaccination.

Culture proceeded for 10 days, and CD4+ T cells were then isolated. Assay: immunoSEQ multiplex PCR; the TCRdb copy retains only in-frame clones and omits some. The profile shows 35,000 to 40,000 clones, about four fifths of them singletons. Remarks on this clone: As yet, its antigen is unknown.

The CDR3 has 15 residues. Germline CDR1 reads MGHDK; CDR2 reads SYGVNS. The V and J ends lost 5 bases and 0 bases respectively, with 13 bases between them. V usage is TRBV25-1 and J usage is TRBJ1-2; D gene uncertain. Sample: CD4+ T cells from PBMCs cultured without peptide, taken before COVID-19 vaccination. The source is a human donor who received a COVID-19 vaccine. CDR3 DNA: TGTGCCAGCAGTTCTTCACGGACGGCTAACTATGGCTACACCTTC. Protein: CASSSSRTANYGYTF.